These 26 T cell receptor beta chains were all obtained from the same sample, sequenced in a study of blood T cell repertoires in COVID-19. Only in-frame clones appear in the TCRdb table, and some are missing; sequencing was by immunoSEQ multiplex PCR. The table has around 65,000 clones, roughly four fifths seen once. Sequenced sample: peripheral blood. The receptors originated from a human donor in a cohort sampled during active COVID-19.

The chain has TRBV20-1 and TRBJ1-2, with no clear D. Germline assignment: CDR1 DFQATT and CDR2 SNEGSKA (reference sequence). The CDR3 is made up of 13 amino acids. Between the trimmed V and J ends, which lost 3 bases and 3 bases, there was a span of 11 bases. CDR3 residues: CSASWRGDYGYTF. The CDR3 region has the DNA TGCAGTGCTAGTTGGCGGGGAGACTATGGCTACACCTTC.

This chain uses TRBV6-5 with TRBJ2-1; TRBD2 is a possible D gene (5 bases). The germline gives CDR1 MNHEY, CDR2 SVGAGI. The CDR3 has 12 residues. V shed 5 bases and J shed 11 bases, with 13 bases lying between them. The CDR3 is CASSNPGTKQFF. For the CDR3, the DNA is TGTGCCAGCAGTAACCCGGGAACCAAGCAGTTCTTC.

This clone was counted between two and nine times. The CDR3 nucleotides read TGCGCCAGCAGCGGTAGCTCTGGGGCCAACGTCCTGACTTTC. Its protein is CASSGSSGANVLTF. The chain couples TRBV5-1 to TRBJ2-6; D remains unclear. V gave up 4 bases and J gave up 0 bases, with 5 bases separating them. CDR1 is SGHRS, CDR2 YFSETQ, per germline. The length of the CDR3 is 14 residues.

The J gene is TRBJ1-1, the V gene TRBV12-3 or TRBV12-4, with D perhaps TRBD1 (6 bases). V was cut by 2 bases and J by 3 bases, with 7 bases left in between. CDR3 length: 13 amino acids. CDR3 sequence: CASSLKGDTEAFF. The CDR3, as DNA: TGTGCCAGCAGTTTAAAGGGGGACACTGAAGCTTTCTTT.

This clone appeared a single time. V is TRBV19 and J is TRBJ1-6; possible D gene TRBD1, 6 bases. This CDR3 spans 12 amino acids. Looked up from germline, CDR1 is LNHDA and CDR2 is SQIVND (reference sequence). CDR3: CGSGQGNSPLHF. The CDR3 DNA follows: TGTGGGAGTGGGCAGGGGAATTCACCCCTCCACTTT.

The sample holds a few counts of this clone. The chain couples TRBV7-2 to TRBJ1-1, with 8 bases aligning to TRBD1. Germline CDR1 and CDR2: SGHTA and FQGNSA. The CDR3 is 15 amino acids. V lost 5 bases and J lost 4; bases outside the gene matches: 9. The CDR3 here is CASSTNRGIVTEAFF. The CDR3 DNA sequence: TGTGCCAGCAGCACAAACAGGGGGATCGTCACTGAAGCTTTCTTT.

V and J are TRBV9 and TRBJ2-1, with 7 bases fitting TRBD2. V dropped 0 bases and J dropped 2; count of bases not matched to a gene: 11. This CDR3 contains 18 residues. The germline V gene encodes CDR1 SGDLS and CDR2 YYNGEE. CDR3 bases: TGTGCCAGCAGCGTAGAGCCAGCGGGGATCCAAACCTACAATGAGCAGTTCTTC. The encoded protein is CASSVEPAGIQTYNEQFF.

The V gene is TRBV6-5, the J gene TRBJ2-4, with 9 bases aligning to TRBD2. Germline V gives CDR1 MNHEY, CDR2 SVGAGI. J lost 7 bases, V lost 0 bases, and 7 bases had no gene match. The CDR3 is 16 amino acids. CDR3 in DNA: TGTGCCAGCAGTTACTCGGCTAGCGGGGCCGGGAACATTCAGTACTTC. The encoded protein is CASSYSASGAGNIQYF.

The J gene is TRBJ2-3, the V gene TRBV10-3; 7 bases line up with TRBD2. The CDR3 loop spans 19 amino acids. The V gene's germline CDR1 is ENHRY and CDR2 SYGVKD. V gave up 3 bases and J gave up 0 bases; unmatched junction bases: 15. CDR3 protein: CAISDPLGGNDLSTDTQYF. CDR3 DNA: TGTGCCATCAGTGACCCTCTGGGGGGGAACGATCTAAGCACAGATACGCAGTATTTT.

V and J are TRBV6-5 and TRBJ1-4; 10 positions match TRBD1. Germline CDR1 is MNHEY and CDR2 is SVGAGI. The CDR3 is 15 amino acids. V gave up 6 bases and J gave up 7 bases; unmatched junction bases: 8. CDR3 amino acids: CASRPAGTGVEKLFF. DNA for the CDR3: TGTGCCAGCAGACCCGCGGGGACAGGGGTTGAAAAACTGTTTTTT.

The J gene is TRBJ1-5, the V gene TRBV2, with 8 bases identical to TRBD1. The J segment lost 0 bases and the V segment lost 6 bases, leaving 4 bases of the junction unmatched. The CDR3 is 15 residues long. Germline assignment: CDR1 SNHLY and CDR2 FYNNEI. The CDR3 protein is CASRATGVSNQPQHF. CDR3 sequence (DNA): TGTGCCAGCAGGGCGACAGGGGTTAGCAATCAGCCCCAGCATTTT.

This clone was recorded a few times. The rearrangement uses TRBV7-2 and TRBJ1-5, with no clear D. Trimming removed 1 base at V and 6 bases at J, with 7 bases between. The CDR3 has 13 amino acids. Germline V gene data show CDR1 as SGHTA and CDR2 as FQGNSA. CDR3 sequence reads: CASSLGAGQPQHF. The CDR3 DNA sequence: TGTGCCAGCAGCTTAGGGGCGGGTCAGCCCCAGCATTTT.

This clone was seen a handful of times. The rearrangement joins TRBV7-9 to TRBJ1-2, with D unclear. Trimming shortened V by 1 base and J by 3 bases, and 6 bases separated the two germline ends. The germline V gene encodes CDR1 SEHNR and CDR2 FQNEAQ (reference sequence). CDR3 length: 13 amino acids. CDR3 protein: CASSLVPDYGYTF. Here the CDR3 DNA reads TGTGCCAGCAGCTTAGTTCCGGACTATGGCTACACCTTC.

The chain employs TRBV27 and TRBJ1-2; 7 bases are shared with TRBD1. The V and J ends lost 6 bases and 8 bases, in that order; junction bases with no gene match: 9. Germline V CDR1 and CDR2: MNHEY, SMNVEV (reference sequence). The CDR3 totals 13 residues. The CDR3 reads CASRPTGVWGYTF. The CDR3 DNA is TGTGCCAGCAGGCCAACAGGGGTTTGGGGCTACACCTTC.

The chain is built from TRBV2 and TRBJ2-7, with TRBD1 as a possible D gene (5 bases). Germline assignment: CDR1 SNHLY and CDR2 FYNNEI. The CDR3 has 17 residues. Trimming removed 2 bases at V and 3 bases at J, with 20 bases between. The CDR3 nucleotides read TGTGCCAGCAGTGAAAGGTGGGCCGGCAGGGTGAGCTACGAGCAGTACTTC. Its translation: CASSERWAGRVSYEQYF.

The chain joins TRBV2 to TRBJ1-4, with TRBD1 matching 7 bases. There are 14 residues in the CDR3. V lost 3 bases to trimming and J lost 7 bases; unmatched junction nucleotides: 5. Germline CDR1 is SNHLY and CDR2 is FYNNEI. DNA of the CDR3: TGTGCCAGCAGTGAGAACAGGGGAGGTGAAAAACTGTTTTTT. Its protein is CASSENRGGEKLFF.

This clone has a single count. The J gene is TRBJ2-3, the V gene TRBV5-4, with 9 positions matching TRBD2. The germline V gene has CDR1 SGHNT and CDR2 YYREEE (reference sequence). After removal of 4 bases from V and 2 bases from J, the junction contained 5 bases not matched to a gene. The CDR3 extends over 15 amino acids. The CDR3 sequence is CASSVRLADTDTQYF. The CDR3 nucleotides are TGTGCCAGCAGCGTCAGACTAGCGGACACAGATACGCAGTATTTT.

The CDR3 bases are TGTGCCAGCAGCAGACGACAGGGGAATGTTAACTATGGCTACACCTTC. This gives the protein CASSRRQGNVNYGYTF. This chain connects TRBV7-8 to TRBJ1-2, with TRBD1 matching 8 bases. V dropped 5 bases and J dropped 1; count of bases not matched to a gene: 9. From germline, CDR1 is SGHVS and CDR2 FQNEAQ. This CDR3 has 16 residues.

V is TRBV9 and J is TRBJ1-2, with 9 bases matching TRBD1. V lost 3 bases, J lost 7 bases, and 7 bases stayed unmatched. This CDR3 contains 14 residues. CDR1 is SGDLS and CDR2 is YYNGEE in the germline V gene. The CDR3 DNA reads TGTGCCAGCAGCGACCTACAGGGGGCGGGTGGCTACACCTTC. Residues: CASSDLQGAGGYTF.

The chain joins TRBV19 to TRBJ1-5, with D perhaps TRBD1 (6 bases). Germline V gene data show CDR1 as LNHDA and CDR2 as SQIVND (reference sequence). The V end was cut by 7 bases, the J end by 6 bases, with 19 bases between. The CDR3 extends over 15 amino acids. The CDR3 region has the DNA TGTGCCAGTACCCTACAGGGCAGGGTTGGTCAGCCCCAGCATTTT. Translation gives CASTLQGRVGQPQHF.

The rearrangement joins TRBV5-5 to TRBJ1-2; 11 bases are a match to TRBD1. This CDR3 is 14 amino acids long. CDR1 SGHKS and CDR2 YYEKEE come from the germline V gene (reference sequence). With 4 bases clipped from V and 8 bases from J, the junction kept 7 bases outside the gene matches. CDR3 region: CASSSGQGAKGYTF. As DNA, the CDR3 is TGTGCCAGCAGCAGCGGACAGGGGGCGAAAGGCTACACCTTC.

The genes are TRBV5-4 and TRBJ1-1, with D maybe TRBD1 (5 bases). Looked up from germline, CDR1 is SGHNT and CDR2 is YYREEE (reference sequence). The CDR3 has 15 amino acids. Trimming took 1 base from V and 6 from J, leaving 16 bases between them. CDR3 in amino acids: CASSLPRQKGAEAFF. For the CDR3, the DNA is TGTGCCAGCAGCTTGCCCCGACAGAAAGGTGCTGAAGCTTTCTTT.

J is TRBJ1-5 and V is TRBV21-1. TRBV21-1 is a recognized pseudogene. The CDR3 sequence is 13 residues long. The DNA for the CDR3 is TGTGCTCCACGGGTTGGCGTTCCGGGGCCCCAGCATTTT. Translation: CAPRVGVPGPQHF.

This chain joins TRBV7-6 and TRBJ2-1, with 9 positions matching TRBD1. The V and J ends lost 5 bases and 6 bases, in that order; junction bases with no gene match: 5. The CDR3 spans 14 residues. Germline V gene lookup returns CDR1 SGHVS and CDR2 FNYEAQ. The CDR3 bases are TGTGCCAGCAGCACCGGGACAGGGTTCAATGAGCAGTTCTTC. Translation: CASSTGTGFNEQFF. Using reference TRBV7-6 and TRBJ2-1 for the parts outside the CDR3, the full variable domain is GAGVSQSPRYKVTKRGQDVALRCDPISGHVSLYWYRQALGQGPEFLTYFNYEAQQDKSGLPNDRFSAERPEGSISTLTIQRTEQRDSAMYRCASSTGTGFNEQFFGPGTRLTVL.

This clone is a singleton in its sample. The chain's CDR3 is CASSEPGGGGNQPQHF. The CDR3, as DNA: TGTGCCAGCAGTGAACCAGGGGGCGGTGGCAATCAGCCCCAGCATTTT. The genes are TRBV2 and TRBJ1-5; TRBD1 aligns across 8 bases. V was pared by 2 bases and J by 2 bases, with 5 bases of the junction left unmatched. Germline CDR1 and CDR2: SNHLY and FYNNEI. The CDR3 is made up of 16 amino acids.

In its sample, this clone was seen a few times. This chain uses TRBV19 with TRBJ1-1, with D possibly matching TRBD1 (5 bases). Trimming took off 1 base at V and 3 bases at J, with 9 bases between the two ends. The CDR3 extends over 14 amino acids. CDR1 and CDR2 (germline): LNHDA, SQIVND (reference sequence). This chain's CDR3 is CASSIGAGDTEAFF. In DNA form, the CDR3 reads TGTGCCAGTAGTATAGGGGCGGGGGACACTGAAGCTTTCTTT.